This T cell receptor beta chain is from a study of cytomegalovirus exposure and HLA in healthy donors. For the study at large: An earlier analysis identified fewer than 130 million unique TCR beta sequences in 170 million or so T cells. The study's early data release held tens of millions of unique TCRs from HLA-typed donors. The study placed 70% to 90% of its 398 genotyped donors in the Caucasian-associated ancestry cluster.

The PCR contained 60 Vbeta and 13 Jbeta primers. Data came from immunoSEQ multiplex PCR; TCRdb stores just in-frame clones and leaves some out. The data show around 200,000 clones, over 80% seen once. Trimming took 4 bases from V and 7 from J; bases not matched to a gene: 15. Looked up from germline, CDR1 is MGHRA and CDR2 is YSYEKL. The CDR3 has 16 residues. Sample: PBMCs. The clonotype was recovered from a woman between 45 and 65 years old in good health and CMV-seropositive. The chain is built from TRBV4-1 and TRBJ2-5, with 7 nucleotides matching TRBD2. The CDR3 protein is CASSLRGGEVPGTQYF. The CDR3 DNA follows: TGCGCCAGCAGCCTTAGGGGAGGGGAAGTACCGGGGACCCAGTACTTC.